This TCR beta chain is from a study of OX40 agonist ivuxolimab in advanced cancers. Study overall: The drug used for patients, ivuxolimab, was an agonistic anti-OX40 (CD134) antibody.

Measured with immunoSEQ multiplex PCR; TCRdb has only the in-frame clones, and not every one. The sample has 60,000 to 85,000 clones, nearly 90% seen once; the top ten hold roughly 4%. Germline V lookup: CDR1 MNHEY, CDR2 SVGAGI. Trimming stripped 6 bases from V and 2 bases from J, with 14 bases between. This CDR3 spans 14 amino acids. The receptor's source is an adult with an advanced solid tumor such as melanoma, head and neck, liver or kidney cancer. V and J are TRBV6-5 and TRBJ2-7; D not resolved. Specimen: CD4+ or CD8+ T cells sorted from blood, collected in a trial of the OX40 agonist ivuxolimab. The CDR3 reads CASSGSLPTYEQYF. DNA for the CDR3: TGTGCCAGCAGCGGGTCCCTCCCCACCTACGAGCAGTACTTC.